These T cell receptor beta chains were read from a single sample in a study of cytomegalovirus exposure and HLA in healthy donors. The data were produced by immunoSEQ multiplex PCR, yet TCRdb's version contains in-frame clones alone and is incomplete. The sample has over 200,000 clones; roughly 88% are singletons. The sample was PBMCs. Source of these receptors: a woman in her late teens or twenties in good health and CMV-seronegative. Each CDR3 is given with its conserved first and last residue. D genes are given only for firm matches. Clone size is stated in some rows and not others, as once, few, many or a class when expanded.

abundance: .
d_gene: .
v_gene: TRBV5-4
j_gene: TRBJ2-2
CDR3nt: TGTGCCAGCAGCTTAGGGGGACGTCTTAACACCGGGGAGCTGTTTTTT
CDR3aa: CASSLGGRLNTGELFF

abundance: .
d_gene: .
v_gene: TRBV5-1
j_gene: TRBJ2-5
CDR3nt: TGCGCCAGCAGCGATCCCGACAGATACCAAGAGACCCAGTACTTC
CDR3aa: CASSDPDRYQETQYF

abundance: .
d_gene: .
v_gene: TRBV4-1
j_gene: TRBJ2-2
CDR3nt: TGCGCCAGCAGCCCCAGGGGAGACGGCACCGGGGAGCTGTTTTTT
CDR3aa: CASSPRGDGTGELFF

abundance: .
d_gene: TRBD2
v_gene: TRBV7-8
j_gene: TRBJ2-1
CDR3nt: TGTGCCAGCAGCGATGGACTAGCGGGAGGGCTCCTTACCTACAATGAGCAGTTCTTC
CDR3aa: CASSDGLAGGLLTYNEQFF

abundance: once
d_gene: .
v_gene: TRBV27
j_gene: TRBJ2-3
CDR3nt: TGTGCCAGCAGTCCCTTTGGCTGGCTTTCAGATACGCAGTATTTT
CDR3aa: CASSPFGWLSDTQYF

abundance: .
d_gene: .
v_gene: TRBV7-3
j_gene: TRBJ2-7
CDR3nt: TGTGCCAGCAGCCTAAACCAGCGGAGCGAGCAGTACTTC
CDR3aa: CASSLNQRSEQYF

abundance: .
d_gene: TRBD2
v_gene: TRBV7-3
j_gene: TRBJ2-2
CDR3nt: TGTGCCAGCAGGGGAGGTAGCGGGAGAACCACCGGGGAGCTGTTTTTT
CDR3aa: CASRGGSGRTTGELFF

abundance: .
d_gene: TRBD1
v_gene: TRBV28
j_gene: TRBJ2-7
CDR3nt: TGTGCCAGCAGTGAGATGGTGGGGACAGGGTTTGAGTCTACATCCTACGAGCAGTACTTC
CDR3aa: CASSEMVGTGFESTSYEQYF

abundance: once
d_gene: .
v_gene: TRBV7-9
j_gene: TRBJ2-3
CDR3nt: TGTGCCAGCAGTAATCCCCGGGGTGATACGCAGTATTTT
CDR3aa: CASSNPRGDTQYF

abundance: .
d_gene: TRBD2
v_gene: TRBV7-2
j_gene: TRBJ2-7
CDR3nt: TGTGCCAGCAGCTTAGGCCTAGCGGGAGGTTACGAGCAGTACTTC
CDR3aa: CASSLGLAGGYEQYF

abundance: .
d_gene: TRBD1
v_gene: TRBV18
j_gene: TRBJ1-5
CDR3nt: TGTGCCAGCTCAGCGACAGGGGGCAATCAGCCCCAGCATTTT
CDR3aa: CASSATGGNQPQHF

abundance: .
d_gene: .
v_gene: TRBV27
j_gene: TRBJ1-1
CDR3nt: TGTGCCAGCAGTATAGTGGTGAACACTGAAGCTTTCTTT
CDR3aa: CASSIVVNTEAFF

abundance: .
d_gene: TRBD1
v_gene: TRBV19
j_gene: TRBJ1-1
CDR3nt: TGTGCCAGTGGGACAGGGAGGAGAACTGAAGCTTTCTTT
CDR3aa: CASGTGRRTEAFF

abundance: once
d_gene: TRBD2
v_gene: TRBV5-8
j_gene: TRBJ2-7
CDR3nt: TGTGCCAGCAGCCCCATGGGGAGGGTGTCCCTCCACGAGCAGTACTTC
CDR3aa: CASSPMGRVSLHEQYF

abundance: once
d_gene: TRBD2
v_gene: TRBV7-9
j_gene: TRBJ2-2
CDR3nt: TGTGCCAGCAGCAAGGAAACGAGGACTAGCGGGTTTATCGGGGAGCTGTTTTTT
CDR3aa: CASSKETRTSGFIGELFF

abundance: .
d_gene: .
v_gene: TRBV7-9
j_gene: TRBJ2-1
CDR3nt: TGTGCCAGCAGCTTAGAGGGGTCCCATAATGAGCAGTTCTTC
CDR3aa: CASSLEGSHNEQFF

abundance: once
d_gene: .
v_gene: TRBV13
j_gene: TRBJ2-1
CDR3nt: TGTGCCAGCAGCTTAGGAACAGGGAGTTACAATGAGCAGTTCTTC
CDR3aa: CASSLGTGSYNEQFF

abundance: .
d_gene: TRBD2
v_gene: TRBV9
j_gene: TRBJ2-4
CDR3nt: TGTGCCAGCAGCGTAGGAGAGGGTAGCGGGACCGGGTTTCAGTACTTC
CDR3aa: CASSVGEGSGTGFQYF

abundance: few
d_gene: TRBD1
v_gene: TRBV2
j_gene: TRBJ1-2
CDR3nt: TGTGCCAGCAGCCCCCTTCCGACAGGGGGGGATGGCTACACCTTC
CDR3aa: CASSPLPTGGDGYTF

abundance: .
d_gene: TRBD1
v_gene: TRBV5-1
j_gene: TRBJ2-7
CDR3nt: TGCGCCAGCAGCTTGTCGGGACAGGGGGGCTACGAGCAGTACTTC
CDR3aa: CASSLSGQGGYEQYF

abundance: .
d_gene: TRBD1
v_gene: TRBV6-5
j_gene: TRBJ2-7
CDR3nt: TGTGCCAGTATGGAGATAGGGGGCGGTGAATACGAGCAGTACTTC
CDR3aa: CASMEIGGGEYEQYF

abundance: few
d_gene: TRBD2
v_gene: TRBV4-3
j_gene: TRBJ2-7
CDR3nt: TGCGCCAGCAGCCAGGGATTAGCGGGAGGTCTCCGCGACGAGCAGTACTTC
CDR3aa: CASSQGLAGGLRDEQYF

abundance: .
d_gene: .
v_gene: TRBV29-1
j_gene: TRBJ1-1
CDR3nt: TGCAGCGTCCGCGGGGCGGGGATGAACACTGAAGCTTTCTTT
CDR3aa: CSVRGAGMNTEAFF

abundance: once
d_gene: .
v_gene: TRBV23-1
j_gene: TRBJ2-7
CDR3nt: TGCGCCAGCGCATACCGACAGGAGAGCTACGAGCAGTACTTC
CDR3aa: CASAYRQESYEQYF

abundance: .
d_gene: TRBD1
v_gene: TRBV4-1
j_gene: TRBJ2-5
CDR3nt: TGCGCCAGCAGCCAAGCTCGGACAGGGGGCTATCTAGGGACCCAGTACTTC
CDR3aa: CASSQARTGGYLGTQYF

abundance: .
d_gene: .
v_gene: TRBV7-2
j_gene: TRBJ2-5
CDR3nt: TGTGCCAGCAGCCGCACGGGACACCTCCAAGAGACCCAGTACTTC
CDR3aa: CASSRTGHLQETQYF

abundance: once
d_gene: .
v_gene: TRBV5-6
j_gene: TRBJ2-7
CDR3nt: TGTGCCAGCAGCTCGGTAACAGGGAACGAGCAGTACTTC
CDR3aa: CASSSVTGNEQYF

abundance: once
d_gene: TRBD2
v_gene: TRBV28
j_gene: TRBJ2-5
CDR3nt: TGTGCCAGCACTAAGGCGGGGGTAGAGACCCAGTACTTC
CDR3aa: CASTKAGVETQYF

abundance: .
d_gene: TRBD1
v_gene: TRBV9
j_gene: TRBJ1-5
CDR3nt: TGTGCCAGCTACCCCCTTCAGGACAGGACGATTAGGCCCCAGCATTTT
CDR3aa: CASYPLQDRTIRPQHF

abundance: .
d_gene: TRBD1
v_gene: TRBV6-1
j_gene: TRBJ1-2
CDR3nt: TGTGCCAGCAGTGACCCGCCTGACAGGGGTGAGGGCTACACCTTC
CDR3aa: CASSDPPDRGEGYTF

abundance: .
d_gene: .
v_gene: TRBV28
j_gene: TRBJ2-2
CDR3nt: TGTGCCAGCAGCTCTTCCGGGACATTCAACACCGGGGAGCTGTTTTTT
CDR3aa: CASSSSGTFNTGELFF

abundance: .
d_gene: .
v_gene: TRBV7-9
j_gene: TRBJ1-4
CDR3nt: TGTGCCAGCAGACGACGGGGATCGGCTGAAAAACTGTTTTTT
CDR3aa: CASRRRGSAEKLFF

abundance: .
d_gene: .
v_gene: TRBV4-1
j_gene: TRBJ1-5
CDR3nt: TGCGCCAGCAGCCAGTGGACAGCTTCCAATCAGCCCCAGCATTTT
CDR3aa: CASSQWTASNQPQHF

abundance: .
d_gene: TRBD2
v_gene: TRBV13
j_gene: TRBJ2-5
CDR3nt: TGTGCCAGCAGCTTGGCGGGAGAAGTCAGAGAGACCCAGTACTTC
CDR3aa: CASSLAGEVRETQYF

abundance: .
d_gene: TRBD1
v_gene: TRBV14
j_gene: TRBJ2-7
CDR3nt: TGTGCCAGCAGCCTACGACCCGGACAGGGCCAACTACAGTACTTC
CDR3aa: CASSLRPGQGQLQYF

abundance: .
d_gene: TRBD1
v_gene: TRBV7-6
j_gene: TRBJ1-2
CDR3nt: TGTGCCAGCAGCCGCCCGACTAAGAACGCCGGGACAGGGGAGACGCGGGACTATGGCTACACCTTC
CDR3aa: CASSRPTKNAGTGETRDYGYTF

abundance: .
d_gene: .
v_gene: TRBV6-6
j_gene: TRBJ1-1
CDR3nt: TGTGCCAGCAGTTACTCCTCTCTCCAGGGGAACACTGAAGCTTTCTTT
CDR3aa: CASSYSSLQGNTEAFF

abundance: .
d_gene: TRBD1
v_gene: TRBV29-1
j_gene: TRBJ1-2
CDR3nt: TGCAGCGTTGAAGAGTTGAGCCCAGGGGGCAACTATGGCTACACCTTC
CDR3aa: CSVEELSPGGNYGYTF

abundance: .
d_gene: TRBD2
v_gene: TRBV5-1
j_gene: TRBJ2-7
CDR3nt: TGCGCCAGCAGCTTGCGGGAGGGGTACGAGCAGTACTTC
CDR3aa: CASSLREGYEQYF

abundance: .
d_gene: .
v_gene: TRBV5-6
j_gene: TRBJ2-1
CDR3nt: TGTGCCAGCAGCGAGCCGGGACTCGTCAATGAGCAGTTCTTC
CDR3aa: CASSEPGLVNEQFF

abundance: .
d_gene: TRBD2
v_gene: TRBV4-1
j_gene: TRBJ2-2
CDR3nt: TGCGCCAGCAGCCCCGGGCTAGCGGGCCTGACCACCGGGGAGCTGTTTTTT
CDR3aa: CASSPGLAGLTTGELFF

abundance: .
d_gene: .
v_gene: TRBV29-1
j_gene: TRBJ2-7
CDR3nt: TGCAGCGTTAGTGGGGGCATGAGCTCCTACGAGCAGTACTTC
CDR3aa: CSVSGGMSSYEQYF

abundance: .
d_gene: .
v_gene: TRBV19
j_gene: TRBJ2-1
CDR3nt: TGTGCCAGTAGTATGACAGGACGAGTGAACTCCTACAATGAGCAGTTCTTC
CDR3aa: CASSMTGRVNSYNEQFF

abundance: .
d_gene: TRBD2
v_gene: TRBV19
j_gene: TRBJ2-2
CDR3nt: TGTGCCAGTAGCTCAATCAGTAGCGGGGTCAACACCGGGGAGCTGTTTTTT
CDR3aa: CASSSISSGVNTGELFF

abundance: few
d_gene: .
v_gene: TRBV28
j_gene: TRBJ1-1
CDR3nt: TGTGCCAGCAGTTTAGGACAGTTAATGAACACTGAAGCTTTCTTT
CDR3aa: CASSLGQLMNTEAFF

abundance: .
d_gene: TRBD2
v_gene: TRBV4-3
j_gene: TRBJ2-2
CDR3nt: TGCGCCAGCAGCCAAGACCCGGGACTAGCGGCGAACACCGGGGAGCTGTTTTTT
CDR3aa: CASSQDPGLAANTGELFF

abundance: .
d_gene: TRBD1
v_gene: TRBV9
j_gene: TRBJ1-2
CDR3nt: TGTGCCAGCAGCGTAGACCTAGACAGTACAGGGGTCCGGGGAGTCTATGGCTACACCTTC
CDR3aa: CASSVDLDSTGVRGVYGYTF

abundance: .
d_gene: .
v_gene: TRBV18
j_gene: TRBJ2-2
CDR3nt: TGTGCCAGCTCACCGGGGGCGTCGAACACCGGGGAGCTGTTTTTT
CDR3aa: CASSPGASNTGELFF

abundance: once
d_gene: .
v_gene: TRBV5-4
j_gene: TRBJ2-7
CDR3nt: TGTGCCAGCAGCTTGGCCGGGTCCCACGAGCAGTACTTC
CDR3aa: CASSLAGSHEQYF

abundance: .
d_gene: TRBD1
v_gene: TRBV11-1
j_gene: TRBJ1-5
CDR3nt: TGTGCCAGCTCTCTGGGGACAGGGGGAAGCAATCAGCCCCAGCATTTT
CDR3aa: CASSLGTGGSNQPQHF

abundance: .
d_gene: TRBD2
v_gene: TRBV6-5
j_gene: TRBJ2-7
CDR3nt: TGTGCCAGCAGTTTTGGGACTAGCGGCTACGAGCAGTACTTC
CDR3aa: CASSFGTSGYEQYF

abundance: .
d_gene: TRBD1
v_gene: TRBV6-5
j_gene: TRBJ2-5
CDR3nt: TGTGCCAGCAGTCATAGGACAGGGCCCGAGACCCAGTACTTC
CDR3aa: CASSHRTGPETQYF

abundance: .
d_gene: .
v_gene: TRBV4-1
j_gene: TRBJ2-1
CDR3nt: TGCGCCAGCAGCCAAGAGGCACGTGGGACTTACAATGAGCAGTTCTTC
CDR3aa: CASSQEARGTYNEQFF